What follows are 2 T cell receptor beta chains derived from one specimen sequenced in a study of read filtering for tumor transcriptome and immune sequencing. Molecular barcoded adaptors covering alpha/delta and beta/gamma chains were used on around 370 ng RNA. A single record per CDR3 protein comes from TCRdb applying MiXCR to the reads. The table has roughly 130,000 distinct CDR3 sequences, 10% to 15% seen once. The sequencing input was a population of CD138-negative cells sorted from bone marrow. These receptors came from a donor at least 40 years old with multiple myeloma.

This clonotype was counted many times. The chain carries TRBV29-1 and TRBJ2-5; 9 bases map to TRBD1. The CDR3 extends over 13 amino acids. V lost 4 bases to trimming and J lost 4 bases; unmatched junction nucleotides: 4. Germline V gives CDR1 SQVTM, CDR2 ANQGSEA. CDR3 amino acids: CSVVRTGVETQYF. The CDR3 region has the DNA TGCAGCGTTGTCCGGACAGGGGTAGAGACCCAGTACTTC.

At least ten counts were recorded for this clonotype. The chain couples TRBV7-2 to TRBJ2-3, with 7 bases matching TRBD2. The germline gives CDR1 SGHTA, CDR2 FQGNSA. J lost 4 bases, V lost 5 bases, and 9 bases had no gene match. The CDR3 spans 15 residues. CDR3: CASSPARGSSDTQYF. In nucleotides, the CDR3 is TGTGCCAGCAGCCCGGCGCGCGGGAGCTCAGATACGCAGTATTTT.